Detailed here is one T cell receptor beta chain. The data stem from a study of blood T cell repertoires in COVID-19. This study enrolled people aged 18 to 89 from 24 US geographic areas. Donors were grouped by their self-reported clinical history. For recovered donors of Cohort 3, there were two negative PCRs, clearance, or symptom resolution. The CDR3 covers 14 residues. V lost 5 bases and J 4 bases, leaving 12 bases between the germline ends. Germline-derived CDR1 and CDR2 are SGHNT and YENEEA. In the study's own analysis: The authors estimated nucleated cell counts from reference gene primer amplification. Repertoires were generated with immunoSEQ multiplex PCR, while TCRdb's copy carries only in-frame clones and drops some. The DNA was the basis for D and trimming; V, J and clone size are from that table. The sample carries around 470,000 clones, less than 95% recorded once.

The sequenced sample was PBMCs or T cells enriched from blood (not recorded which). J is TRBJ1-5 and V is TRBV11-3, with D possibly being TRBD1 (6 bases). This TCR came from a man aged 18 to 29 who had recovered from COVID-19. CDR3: CASSPGGANQPQHF. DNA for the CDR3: TGTGCCAGCAGCCCCGGGGGGGCAAATCAGCCCCAGCATTTT.